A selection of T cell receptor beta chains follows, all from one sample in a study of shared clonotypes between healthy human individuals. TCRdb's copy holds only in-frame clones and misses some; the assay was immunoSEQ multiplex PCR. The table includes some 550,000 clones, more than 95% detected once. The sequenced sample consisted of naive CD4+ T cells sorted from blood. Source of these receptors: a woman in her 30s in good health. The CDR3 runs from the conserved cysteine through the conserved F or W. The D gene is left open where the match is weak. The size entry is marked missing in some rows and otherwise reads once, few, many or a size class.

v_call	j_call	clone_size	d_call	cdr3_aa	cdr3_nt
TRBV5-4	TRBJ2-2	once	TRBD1	CASSLQGANTGELFF	TGTGCCAGCAGCTTGCAGGGGGCAAACACCGGGGAGCTGTTTTTT
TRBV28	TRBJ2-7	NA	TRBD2	CASSRLAGGHEQYF	TGTGCCAGCTCCAGACTAGCGGGAGGGCACGAGCAGTACTTC
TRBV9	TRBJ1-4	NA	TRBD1	CASSVGTGVDEKLFF	TGTGCCAGCAGCGTGGGGACAGGGGTGGACGAAAAACTGTTTTTT
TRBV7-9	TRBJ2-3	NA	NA	CASSLLGGVTDTQYF	TGTGCCAGCAGCTTACTTGGGGGTGTCACAGATACGCAGTATTTT
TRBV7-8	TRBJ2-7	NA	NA	CASSSSANEQYF	TGTGCCAGCAGCTCCTCGGCCAACGAGCAGTACTTC
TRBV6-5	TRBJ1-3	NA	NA	CASSYSGVTGNTIYF	TGTGCCAGCAGTTACTCAGGAGTCACTGGAAACACCATATATTTT
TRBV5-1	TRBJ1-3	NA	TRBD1	CASSLVGTAFSGNTIYF	TGCGCCAGCAGCTTGGTCGGGACAGCGTTTTCGGGAAACACCATATATTTT
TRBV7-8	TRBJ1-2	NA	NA	CASSLEFGGGSSYTF	TGTGCCAGCAGCTTAGAGTTCGGGGGCGGTTCGAGCTACACCTTC
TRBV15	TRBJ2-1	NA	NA	CATSRDVGEVEQFF	TGTGCCACCAGCAGGGACGTCGGAGAGGTTGAGCAGTTCTTC
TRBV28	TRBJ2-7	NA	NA	CASRSNSEEQYF	TGTGCCAGCAGATCGAATAGTGAAGAGCAGTACTTC
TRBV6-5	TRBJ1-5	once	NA	CASSYDGNQPQHF	TGTGCCAGCAGTTACGACGGCAATCAGCCCCAGCATTTT
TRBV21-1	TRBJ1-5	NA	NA	CASSKGARQGSQPQHF	TGTGCCAGCAGCAAAGGGGCCAGACAGGGCAGTCAGCCCCAGCATTTT
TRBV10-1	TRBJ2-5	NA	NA	CASSDYGETQYF	TGCGCCAGCAGTGACTACGGGGAGACCCAGTACTTC
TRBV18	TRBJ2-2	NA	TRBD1	CASSPQGQGNTGELFF	TGTGCCAGCTCACCACAGGGACAGGGGAACACCGGGGAGCTGTTTTTT
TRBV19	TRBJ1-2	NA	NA	CASSRSPDRYYGYTF	TGTGCCAGTAGTAGGTCTCCGGACAGATACTATGGCTACACCTTC
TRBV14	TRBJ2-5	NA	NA	CASSQGFHWRGQETQYF	TGTGCCAGCAGCCAAGGGTTCCACTGGAGGGGCCAAGAGACCCAGTACTTC
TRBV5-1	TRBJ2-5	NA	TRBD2	CASSLGRERGPGTQYF	TGCGCCAGCAGCTTGGGCCGTGAGCGGGGCCCCGGGACCCAGTACTTC
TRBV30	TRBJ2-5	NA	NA	CAWSDGTAQETQYF	TGTGCCTGGAGTGACGGGACGGCGCAAGAGACCCAGTACTTC
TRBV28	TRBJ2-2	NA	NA	CASSLVGGSGGELFF	TGTGCCAGCAGTTTGGTCGGGGGATCTGGCGGGGAGCTGTTTTTT
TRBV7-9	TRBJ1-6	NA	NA	CASSHRDGALSPLHF	TGTGCCAGCAGTCACAGGGATGGGGCGCTTTCACCCCTCCACTTT
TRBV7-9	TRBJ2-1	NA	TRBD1	CASSLPTGDEQFF	TGTGCCAGCAGCTTACCGACAGGGGACGAGCAGTTCTTC
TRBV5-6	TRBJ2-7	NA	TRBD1	CASSLGGQGHEQYF	TGTGCCAGCAGCTTGGGGGGACAGGGCCACGAGCAGTACTTC
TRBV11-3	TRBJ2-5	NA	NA	CASSLGSSSKSQETQYF	TGTGCCAGCAGCTTAGGCTCGTCTAGCAAAAGCCAAGAGACCCAGTACTTC
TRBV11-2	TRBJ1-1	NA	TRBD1	CASSRTGTGGPMNTEAFF	TGTGCCAGCAGCCGCACGGGGACAGGGGGTCCCATGAACACTGAAGCTTTCTTT
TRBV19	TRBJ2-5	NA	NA	CASSIPGSETQYF	TGTGCCAGTAGTATTCCAGGGTCGGAGACCCAGTACTTC
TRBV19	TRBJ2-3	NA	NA	CASSTHGALSAQYF	TGTGCCAGTAGTACCCATGGGGCCCTGTCAGCGCAGTATTTT
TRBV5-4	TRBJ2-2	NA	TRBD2	CASSLVLLAGATGELFF	TGTGCCAGCAGCTTGGTTCTTCTAGCGGGAGCCACCGGGGAGCTGTTTTTT
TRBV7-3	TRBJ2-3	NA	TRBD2	CASSFASGGSTQYF	TGTGCCAGCAGCTTTGCTAGCGGGGGTTCTACGCAGTATTTT
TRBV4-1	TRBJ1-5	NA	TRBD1	CASSSMTGDGQPQHF	TGCGCCAGCAGCTCAATGACAGGGGATGGACAGCCCCAGCATTTT
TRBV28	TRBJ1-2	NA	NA	CASSTGSGNYGYTF	TGTGCCAGCAGTACGGGGTCCGGCAACTATGGCTACACCTTC
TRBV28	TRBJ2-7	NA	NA	CASSLHGARDEQYF	TGTGCCAGCAGTTTGCACGGGGCCCGGGACGAGCAGTACTTC
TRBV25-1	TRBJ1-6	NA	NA	CASSEVISSPLHF	TGTGCCAGCAGTGAGGTGATCAGTTCACCCCTCCACTTT
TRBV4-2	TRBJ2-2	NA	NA	CASSSERDLLGGELFF	TGTGCCAGCAGCTCAGAACGCGACCTTTTGGGCGGGGAGCTGTTTTTT
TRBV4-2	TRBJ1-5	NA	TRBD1	CASSPKPRGQGAWQPQHF	TGTGCCAGCAGCCCGAAACCGAGGGGACAGGGGGCTTGGCAGCCCCAGCATTTT
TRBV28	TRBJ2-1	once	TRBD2	CASSSGLAGNNEQFF	TGTGCCAGCTCTTCGGGACTAGCGGGGAACAATGAGCAGTTCTTC
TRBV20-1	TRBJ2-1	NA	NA	CSAPDYNEQFF	TGCAGTGCTCCAGATTACAATGAGCAGTTCTTC
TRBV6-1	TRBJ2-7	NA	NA	CASSVNYEQYF	TGTGCCAGCAGTGTGAACTACGAGCAGTACTTC
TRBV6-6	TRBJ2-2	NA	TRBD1	CASHAGQGPGELFF	TGTGCCAGCCATGCGGGACAGGGGCCCGGGGAGCTGTTTTTT
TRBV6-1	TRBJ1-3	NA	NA	CASSEARSGLNTIYF	TGTGCCAGCAGTGAAGCGCGGTCAGGGCTAAACACCATATATTTT
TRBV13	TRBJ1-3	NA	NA	CASSSGNGNTIYF	TGTGCCAGCAGCTCAGGGAACGGAAACACCATATATTTT
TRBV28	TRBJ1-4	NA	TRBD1	CASSPRGQANEKLFF	TGTGCCAGCAGCCCCCGCGGACAGGCAAATGAAAAACTGTTTTTT
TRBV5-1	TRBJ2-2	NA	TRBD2	CASSLTSGRIPTGELFF	TGCGCCAGCAGCTTGACTAGCGGGAGGATTCCCACCGGGGAGCTGTTTTTT
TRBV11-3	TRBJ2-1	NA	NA	CASSLALYNEQFF	TGTGCCAGCAGCTTAGCCCTATACAATGAGCAGTTCTTC
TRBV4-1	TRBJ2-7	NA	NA	CASSSRADSYEQYF	TGCGCCAGCAGCTCCCGGGCGGACTCCTACGAGCAGTACTTC
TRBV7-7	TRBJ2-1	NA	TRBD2	CASSLGGLAGNNEQFF	TGTGCCAGCAGCTTAGGTGGTCTAGCGGGAAACAATGAGCAGTTCTTC
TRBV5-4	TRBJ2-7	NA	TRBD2	CASSKGTSGYYEQYF	TGTGCCAGCAGCAAAGGGACTAGCGGTTATTACGAGCAGTACTTC
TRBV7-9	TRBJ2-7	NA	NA	CASSPTGTFYEQYF	TGTGCCAGCAGCCCAACCGGGACGTTCTACGAGCAGTACTTC
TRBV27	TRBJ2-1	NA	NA	CASSLFSGEQFF	TGTGCCAGCAGTTTATTTTCCGGTGAGCAGTTCTTC
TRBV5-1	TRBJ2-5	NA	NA	CASSRDSQETQYF	TGCGCCAGCAGCCGGGACTCCCAAGAGACCCAGTACTTC
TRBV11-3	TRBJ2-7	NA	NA	CASSEGGPPYEQYF	TGTGCCAGCAGCGAAGGGGGACCTCCCTACGAGCAGTACTTC
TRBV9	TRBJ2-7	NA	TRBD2	CASSVEASEREPYEQYF	TGTGCCAGCAGCGTAGAGGCTAGCGAGCGGGAGCCCTACGAGCAGTACTTC
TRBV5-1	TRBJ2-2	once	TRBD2	CASCLSGSVGELFF	TGCGCCAGCTGCCTTAGCGGGAGTGTAGGGGAGCTGTTTTTT
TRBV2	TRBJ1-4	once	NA	CASKTPGHPNEKLFF	TGTGCCAGCAAGACTCCAGGACATCCTAATGAAAAACTGTTTTTT
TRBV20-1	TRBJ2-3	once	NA	CSARSDTQYF	TGCAGTGCTAGGTCGGATACGCAGTATTTT
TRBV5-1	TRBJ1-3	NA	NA	CASSLASSGSGNTIYF	TGCGCCAGCAGCTTGGCGTCCAGCGGGTCTGGAAACACCATATATTTT
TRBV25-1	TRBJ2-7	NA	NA	CASSEGGRVDDEQYF	TGTGCCAGCAGTGAAGGGGGCAGGGTCGACGACGAGCAGTACTTC
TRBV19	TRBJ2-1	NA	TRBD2	CARGLAEINEQFF	TGTGCCAGAGGACTAGCGGAAATCAATGAGCAGTTCTTC
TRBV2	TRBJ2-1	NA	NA	CASNSPPSLDNEQFF	TGTGCCAGCAACTCCCCCCCCTCGTTGGACAATGAGCAGTTCTTC
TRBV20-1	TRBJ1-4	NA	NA	CSASIGEKLFF	TGCAGTGCTAGTATTGGGGAAAAACTGTTTTTT